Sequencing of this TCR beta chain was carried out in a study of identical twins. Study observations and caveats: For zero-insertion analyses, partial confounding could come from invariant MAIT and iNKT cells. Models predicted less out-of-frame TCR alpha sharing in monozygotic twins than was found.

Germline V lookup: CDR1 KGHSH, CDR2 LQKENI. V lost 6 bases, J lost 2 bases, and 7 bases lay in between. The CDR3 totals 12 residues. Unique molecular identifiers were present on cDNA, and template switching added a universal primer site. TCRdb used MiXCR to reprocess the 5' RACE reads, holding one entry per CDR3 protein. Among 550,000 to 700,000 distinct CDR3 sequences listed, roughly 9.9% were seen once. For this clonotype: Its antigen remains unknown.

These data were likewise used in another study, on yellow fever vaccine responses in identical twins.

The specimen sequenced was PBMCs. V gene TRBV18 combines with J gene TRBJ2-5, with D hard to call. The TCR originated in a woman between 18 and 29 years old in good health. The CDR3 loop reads CASSVHQETQYF. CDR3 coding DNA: TGTGCCAGCTCCGTACATCAAGAGACCCAGTACTTC.